This entry lists 32 T cell receptor beta chains sequenced from one sample in a study of blood T cell repertoires in COVID-19 (dated by TCRdb to 2020 to 2021). The library was made by the immunoSEQ multiplex PCR assay. As stored in TCRdb, this immuneACCESS dataset retains in-frame rearrangements with V and J assigned. A fraction of the clones does not appear; measured against another copy, unresolved V genes explain less than half of the discrepancy, and the remainder lacks a known reason. The sample includes a few hundred thousand clones, with 70% to 85% observed a single time. The top ten clones comprise more than 9% of the sample. The specimen was peripheral blood. Receptors were obtained from a man over 45 with active or convalescent COVID-19.

This sequence joins TRBV11-2 and TRBJ2-2, with a weak D call TRBD2 (5 bases). Trimming removed 5 bases from V and 1 base from J, with 11 bases in between. In germline, CDR1 is SGHAT, CDR2 FQNNGV. The length of the CDR3 is 15 residues. CDR3 DNA: TGTGCCAGCAGCCTAACCCGGGGGAACACCGGGGAGCTGTTTTTT. It translates to CASSLTRGNTGELFF.

This clone was picked up a small number of times. V usage is TRBV5-1 and J usage is TRBJ2-2; D unclear. Trimming left V 0 bases short and J 0 bases short, with 3 bases between. CDR1 is SGHRS and CDR2 is YFSETQ in the germline V gene. The CDR3 consists of 14 residues. The CDR3, as DNA: TGCGCCAGCAGCTTGGACACGAACACCGGGGAGCTGTTTTTT. Translated: CASSLDTNTGELFF.

The chain carries TRBV5-1 and TRBJ1-2, with 7 bases identical to TRBD1. The trim removed 7 bases at V and 3 bases at J, leaving 12 bases unmatched. From germline, CDR1 is SGHRS and CDR2 YFSETQ. The CDR3 has 15 amino acids. CDR3 residues: CASGIRGGEDYGYTF. The CDR3 DNA is TGCGCCAGCGGAATTCGAGGGGGCGAGGACTATGGCTACACCTTC.

Ten or more counts support this clone. The chain has TRBV6-5 and TRBJ2-7, with TRBD2 identical over 7 bases. The V gene end was trimmed by 6 bases and the J gene end by 7 bases; junction bases not matched to a gene: 15. CDR3 length equals 15 residues. Germline V gene sequence: CDR1 MNHEY, CDR2 SVGAGI. The CDR3: CASRRGTTSLGEQYF. The CDR3 DNA sequence: TGTGCCAGCAGGCGCGGGACTACCTCTTTGGGTGAGCAGTACTTC.

CDR3 loop: CASSHRLGTGELFF. CDR3 nucleotide sequence: TGTGCCAGCAGTCACCGACTAGGCACCGGGGAGCTGTTTTTT. The rearrangement uses TRBV7-8 and TRBJ2-2; D possibly corresponds to TRBD2 (6 bases). V shed 6 bases and J shed 4 bases, with 12 bases lying between them. Germline values: CDR1 SGHVS, CDR2 FQNEAQ. The CDR3 is 14 amino acids.

This chain links TRBV19 with TRBJ2-1; D perhaps matches TRBD1 (6 bases). Germline CDR1 reads LNHDA; CDR2 reads SQIVND (reference sequence). CDR3 size: 15 residues. V gave up 3 bases and J gave up 8 bases, with 17 bases separating them. CDR3 protein: CASSIRTGRNDEQFF. The CDR3 nucleotides are TGTGCCAGTAGTATTCGTACAGGGCGGAATGATGAGCAGTTCTTC.

The chain couples TRBV5-1 to TRBJ2-3; 12 nucleotides align to TRBD2. Germline lookup yields CDR1 SGHRS and CDR2 YFSETQ. The CDR3 runs 18 residues. The ends lost 3 bases at V and 3 bases at J; junction bases unmatched: 11. The CDR3 coding sequence is TGCGCCAGCAGCTGGGGCGCAACTAGCGGGAGGTTTACAGATACGCAGTATTTT. As protein: CASSWGATSGRFTDTQYF.

The chain links TRBV4-3 to TRBJ2-7; 11 bases map to TRBD2. V lost 3 bases and J lost 6; bases outside the gene matches: 10. Germline loops: CDR1 LGHNA, CDR2 YSLEER. The CDR3 extends over 16 amino acids. DNA for the CDR3: TGCGCCAGCAGCCAGGCCTTGACTAGCGGGAAGGGCGAGCAGTACTTC. Amino acid sequence: CASSQALTSGKGEQYF.

This chain links TRBV5-5 with TRBJ2-5; D unresolved. CDR1 SGHKS and CDR2 YYEKEE come from the germline V gene (reference sequence). The CDR3 loop spans 16 amino acids. V gave up 0 bases and J gave up 2 bases, with 14 bases separating them. CDR3 bases: TGTGCCAGCAGCTTGGCCGGGTCGGCCCTTCAAGAGACCCAGTACTTC. Amino acid sequence: CASSLAGSALQETQYF.

This sequence joins TRBV2 and TRBJ2-1, with D perhaps matching TRBD2 (6 bases). The CDR3 is 14 amino acids. Per germline, CDR1 SNHLY and CDR2 FYNNEI. Trimming shortened V by 6 bases and J by 6 bases, and 15 bases separated the two germline ends. The CDR3 loop is CASSRLVDPNEQFF. The CDR3 DNA is TGTGCCAGCAGCCGACTAGTCGACCCCAATGAGCAGTTCTTC.

The gene calls are TRBV19 and TRBJ1-2; D is uncertain. This CDR3 contains 15 residues. V was pared by 1 base and J by 4 bases, with 13 bases between. Germline CDR1 LNHDA, CDR2 SQIVND (reference sequence). The CDR3 coding sequence is TGTGCCAGTAGTATAGCCCAAGCAGGAATCTATGGCTACACCTTC. It translates to CASSIAQAGIYGYTF. Complete variable domain (other parts from reference TRBV19 and TRBJ1-2): DGGITQSPKYLFRKEGQNVTLSCEQNLNHDAMYWYRQDPGQGLRLIYYSQIVNDFQKGDIAEGYSVSREKKESFPLTVTSAQKNPTAFYLCASSIAQAGIYGYTFGSGTRLTVV.

The genes are TRBV7-3 and TRBJ2-2; D may be TRBD2 (6 bases). Germline values: CDR1 SGHTA, CDR2 FQGTGA. The CDR3 consists of 14 residues. The V end was cut by 8 bases, the J end by 2 bases, with 12 bases between. CDR3 region: CASSMGGNTGELFF. The CDR3 bases are TGTGCCAGCTCGATGGGGGGAAACACCGGGGAGCTGTTTTTT.

This chain joins TRBV6-2 or TRBV6-3 and TRBJ2-2; 8 positions agree with TRBD1. Trimming at V came to 1 base and at J to 5 bases, leaving 0 bases not matched to a gene. CDR3 length: 14 residues. Germline CDR1 and CDR2: MNHEY and SVGEGT. The CDR3 loop reads CASSYYRGTGELFF. Here the CDR3 DNA reads TGTGCCAGCAGTTACTACAGGGGGACCGGGGAGCTGTTTTTT.

The rearrangement uses TRBV5-1 and TRBJ1-2, with D possibly matching TRBD1 (5 bases). This CDR3 region has 13 residues. V was cut by 0 bases and J by 6 bases, with 9 bases left in between. Germline CDR1 is SGHRS and CDR2 is YFSETQ. The CDR3 spells CASSLEGLDGYTF. The CDR3 DNA reads TGCGCCAGCAGCTTGGAGGGGTTAGATGGCTACACCTTC. The full variable domain, completed using reference TRBV5-1 and TRBJ1-2, is KAGVTQTPRYLIKTRGQQVTLSCSPISGHRSVSWYQQTPGQGLQFLFEYFSETQRNKGNFPGRFSGRQFSNSRSEMNVSTLELGDSALYLCASSLEGLDGYTFGSGTRLTVV.

This chain joins TRBV29-1 and TRBJ2-7; TRBD1 aligns across 11 bases. Germline CDR1 SQVTM, CDR2 ANQGSEA. The CDR3 runs 11 residues. The ends lost 7 bases at V and 6 bases at J; junction bases unmatched: 2. This CDR3 reads CSGGQGAEQYF. In nucleotides, the CDR3 is TGCAGCGGTGGACAGGGGGCCGAGCAGTACTTC.

This clone was detected only a few times. The gene calls are TRBV5-8 and TRBJ2-3, with 9 bases fitting TRBD1. Germline CDR1 reads SGHTS; CDR2 reads YDEGEE. V lost 4 bases to trimming and J lost 1 base; unmatched junction nucleotides: 7. The CDR3 runs to 16 residues. The CDR3 here is CASSSRTGARTDTQYF. The CDR3 DNA reads as TGTGCCAGCAGCAGCCGGACAGGGGCCCGCACAGATACGCAGTATTTT.

V is TRBV19 and J is TRBJ1-3; no reliable D call. The CDR3 runs 14 residues. Germline V gene data show CDR1 as LNHDA and CDR2 as SQIVND (reference sequence). V lost 5 bases and J lost 2, with 10 bases in between. CDR3 bases: TGTGCCAGTAGTCGAGGGATAGCTGGAAACACCATATATTTT. Protein: CASSRGIAGNTIYF.

The chain is built from TRBV6-4 and TRBJ1-1; D is unresolved. V was trimmed by 3 bases and J by 1 base, leaving 6 bases between them. The CDR3 has 13 amino acids. CDR1 and CDR2 from the germline V gene are MRHNA and SNTAGT. Written as DNA, the CDR3 is TGTGCCAGCAGTGAGGCAGAGAACACTGAAGCTTTCTTT. Its protein is CASSEAENTEAFF.

This chain connects TRBV5-1 to TRBJ1-2, with D perhaps matching TRBD1 (6 bases). V dropped 1 base and J dropped 7 bases, with 8 bases sitting between them. This CDR3 contains 12 residues. Germline CDR1 reads SGHRS; CDR2 reads YFSETQ. The CDR3 sequence is CASSLQGFGYTF. The CDR3 region has the DNA TGCGCCAGCAGCTTGCAGGGGTTTGGCTACACCTTC.

V gene TRBV6-6 combines with J gene TRBJ1-2; TRBD1 matches at 7 bases. Germline CDR1 MNHNY, CDR2 SVGAGI (reference sequence). J was trimmed by 0 bases and V by 7 bases; bases with no gene match: 5. The CDR3 consists of 14 residues. The CDR3 region is CASNPDRSNYGYTF. In DNA, the CDR3 is TGTGCCAGCAACCCGGACAGGTCTAACTATGGCTACACCTTC.

The chain has TRBV15 and TRBJ2-2; D perhaps matches TRBD2 (5 bases). V was shortened by 1 base and J by 3 bases, with 9 bases between the two germline ends. Germline values: CDR1 LNHNV, CDR2 YYDKDF (reference sequence). The CDR3 has 15 residues. CDR3 sequence reads: CATSRGRSDTGELFF. The CDR3 DNA sequence: TGTGCCACCAGCAGAGGGAGGTCGGACACCGGGGAGCTGTTTTTT.

The chain has TRBV21-1 and TRBJ1-5. TRBV21-1 is assigned pseudogene status. CDR3 length equals 15 residues. Here the CDR3 reads CASSKGIVRGQPQHF. The CDR3 region has the DNA TGTGCCAGCAGCAAAGGAATTGTCCGGGGACAGCCCCAGCATTTT.

The V and J genes are TRBV19 and TRBJ1-2, with D hard to call. Germline-derived CDR1 and CDR2 are LNHDA and SQIVND (reference sequence). Trimming took off 7 bases at V and 6 bases at J, with 21 bases between the two ends. This CDR3 contains 15 residues. The CDR3 reads CASNWRAQAGDGYTF. CDR3 coding DNA: TGTGCCAGTAATTGGAGGGCCCAAGCGGGTGATGGCTACACCTTC.

The chain links TRBV3-1 (or the pseudogene TRBV3-2) to TRBJ1-1, with D possibly being TRBD1 (6 bases). The V and J ends lost 4 bases and 3 bases respectively, with 21 bases between them. Germline assignment: CDR1 LGHDT and CDR2 YNNKEL (reference sequence). The CDR3 runs to 17 residues. The CDR3 is CASSLRTPGGRYTEAFF. In DNA form, the CDR3 reads TGTGCCAGCAGCCTCCGAACCCCGGGGGGCCGGTACACTGAAGCTTTCTTT.

This rearrangement joins TRBV19 to TRBJ1-1; D call uncertain. V shed 1 base and J shed 0 bases, with 9 bases lying between them. This CDR3 comprises 15 residues. Germline V gives CDR1 LNHDA, CDR2 SQIVND (reference sequence). For the CDR3, the DNA is TGTGCCAGTAGTATAGGTAGCAGATTGAACACTGAAGCTTTCTTT. It codes for CASSIGSRLNTEAFF.

The chain couples TRBV6-5 to TRBJ1-1; D is possibly TRBD1 (5 bases). The CDR3 spans 15 residues. V lost 5 bases and J lost 2, with 15 bases in between. Germline CDR1 reads MNHEY; CDR2 reads SVGAGI. The CDR3, as DNA: TGTGCCAGCAGTCGCCAGGGTGGGGATAACACTGAAGCTTTCTTT. This codes for CASSRQGGDNTEAFF.

The chain recombines TRBV25-1 with TRBJ2-1; TRBD2 aligns across 11 bases. The CDR3 loop spans 16 amino acids. Germline trimming cut 4 bases from V and 8 bases from J; bases unmatched to any gene: 10. Germline V lookup: CDR1 MGHDK, CDR2 SYGVNS. This CDR3 reads CASSATPGLAVHEQFF. The CDR3 coding sequence is TGTGCCAGCAGTGCTACTCCGGGACTAGCGGTCCATGAGCAGTTCTTC.

The V gene is TRBV6-4, the J gene TRBJ2-3, with 8 bases lining up with TRBD2. The V gene's germline CDR1 is MRHNA and CDR2 SNTAGT. The J segment lost 5 bases and the V segment lost 3 bases, leaving 7 bases of the junction unmatched. The length of the CDR3 is 15 residues. The CDR3 region is CASSEIAGRGDTQYF. In nucleotides, the CDR3 is TGTGCCAGCAGTGAAATAGCGGGGCGGGGAGATACGCAGTATTTT.

J is TRBJ1-1 and V is TRBV4-3, with TRBD1 matching 7 bases. After removal of 2 bases from V and 1 base from J, the junction contained 7 bases not matched to a gene. This CDR3 is 16 amino acids long. Germline V gives CDR1 LGHNA, CDR2 YSLEER. The CDR3 DNA sequence: TGCGCCAGCAGCCAAAAGCCCCAGGGGGGGAACACTGAAGCTTTCTTT. Protein sequence: CASSQKPQGGNTEAFF.

This clone was seen only once. The rearrangement links TRBV6-5 to TRBJ2-3, with 11 bases lining up with TRBD2. Germline values: CDR1 MNHEY, CDR2 SVGAGI. This CDR3 has 15 amino acids. J lost 5 bases, V lost 7 bases, and 8 bases had no gene match. The CDR3 region is CASTLLAGVEDTQYF. The CDR3 nucleotides are TGTGCCAGCACCCTACTAGCGGGAGTTGAAGATACGCAGTATTTT.

The rearrangement links TRBV19 to TRBJ1-5, with a weak D call TRBD1 (6 bases). This CDR3 contains 15 residues. Germline V lookup: CDR1 LNHDA, CDR2 SQIVND (reference sequence). The V and J ends lost 7 bases and 0 bases respectively, with 13 bases between them. The CDR3 reads CASNGGHISNQPQHF. The CDR3 nucleotides are TGTGCCAGTAACGGGGGGCATATTAGCAATCAGCCCCAGCATTTT.

CDR3: CASSLEAGDYEQYV. As DNA, the CDR3 is TGTGCCAGCAGCTTAGAGGCAGGGGACTACGAGCAGTACGTC. This chain uses TRBV11-2 with TRBJ2-7; TRBD1 is a possible D gene (6 bases). Germline CDR1 and CDR2: SGHAT and FQNNGV. The CDR3 covers 14 residues. V was shortened by 0 bases and J by 3 bases, with 9 bases between the two germline ends.